This TCR beta chain was identified in a study of blood T cell repertoires in COVID-19. Study-level background: The study drew acute and convalescent COVID-19 samples from the United States, Italy and Spain.

CDR1 MDHEN and CDR2 SYDVKM come from the germline V gene. With 4 bases clipped from V and 0 bases from J, the junction kept 7 bases outside the gene matches. The CDR3 is 16 residues long. The authors' processing: Amplified reference gene primers provided the basis for estimating nucleated cell counts. Produced via immunoSEQ multiplex PCR; TCRdb's table is partial and in-frame only. V and J calls and clone size are those listed in that table; D and trimming were worked out from the DNA. The sample shows some 450,000 clones, roughly 89% of them seen only once. The V gene is TRBV28, the J gene TRBJ2-3; 7 bases match TRBD2. The TCR sequence derives from a man aged 18-30 years with COVID-19, enrolled during active disease. The source material was peripheral blood. This CDR3 reads CASSSPSGNSTDTQYF. CDR3 coding DNA: TGTGCCAGCAGTTCCCCTAGCGGAAACAGCACAGATACGCAGTATTTT.